One TCR beta chain is described in this entry. Antigen unknown. TCRdb ran MiXCR on the PCR reads and lists one entry per CDR3 protein. The repertoire holds 25,000 or so distinct CDR3 sequences, with approximately 51% as singletons. The data are from a study of vaccination and CD4 T cells after COVID-19. Study at large: Typically, post-vaccine samples were obtained a median about 70 days after dose two, within a range of 14 to 241.

V was cut by 4 bases and J by 3 bases, with 19 bases left in between. The CDR3 totals 16 residues. Germline V CDR1 and CDR2: SGHNT, YYREEE (reference sequence). General study points: Counts of SARS-CoV-2-reactive clonotypes had a median that went from approximately 23 to 38, a nonsignificant change. The study found that a median about 88% of reactive clones in convalescent patients appeared only post-vaccination.

Here the sequenced sample was CD4+ T cells from blood, taken before SARS-CoV-2 vaccination. This chain connects TRBV5-4 to TRBJ1-2; TRBD1 might be the D (6 bases). This receptor was identified in a human donor who had recovered from COVID-19. The CDR3 here is CASSAGQKWIDYGYTF. CDR3 in DNA: TGTGCCAGCAGCGCCGGACAGAAGTGGATCGACTATGGCTACACCTTC.